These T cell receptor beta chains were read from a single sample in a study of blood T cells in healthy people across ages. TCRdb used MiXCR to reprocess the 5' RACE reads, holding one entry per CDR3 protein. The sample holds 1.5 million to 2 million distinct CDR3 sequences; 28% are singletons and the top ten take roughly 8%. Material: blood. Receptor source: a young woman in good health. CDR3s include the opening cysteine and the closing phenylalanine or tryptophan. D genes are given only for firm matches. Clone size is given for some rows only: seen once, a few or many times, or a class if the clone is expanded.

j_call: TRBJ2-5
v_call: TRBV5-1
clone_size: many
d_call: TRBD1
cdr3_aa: CASKPSRGTGDETQYF
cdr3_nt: TGCGCCAGCAAACCGTCGCGCGGGACAGGGGATGAGACCCAGTACTTC

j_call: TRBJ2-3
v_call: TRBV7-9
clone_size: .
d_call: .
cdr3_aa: CASSLVTVKDTQYF
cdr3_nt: TGTGCCAGCAGCTTAGTAACAGTTAAAGATACGCAGTATTTT

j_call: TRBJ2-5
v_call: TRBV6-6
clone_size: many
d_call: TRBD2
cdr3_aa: CATKPPGGNQETQYF
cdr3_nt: TGTGCGACCAAACCCCCGGGGGGAAACCAAGAGACCCAGTACTTC

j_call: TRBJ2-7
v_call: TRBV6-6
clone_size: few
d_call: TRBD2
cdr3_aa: CASRWGGEGLAGTEQYF
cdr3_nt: TGTGCCAGCAGATGGGGCGGGGAGGGACTAGCGGGCACCGAGCAGTACTTC

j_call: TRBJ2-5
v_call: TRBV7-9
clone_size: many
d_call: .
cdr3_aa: CASSLAVALETQYF
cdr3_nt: TGTGCCAGCAGCTTAGCTGTGGCGTTGGAGACCCAGTACTTC

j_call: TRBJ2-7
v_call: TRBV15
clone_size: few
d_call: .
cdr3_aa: CATSRTGRYEQYF
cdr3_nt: TGTGCCACCAGCCGAACAGGGCGCTACGAGCAGTACTTC

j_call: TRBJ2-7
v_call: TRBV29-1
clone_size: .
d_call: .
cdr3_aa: CSVGRGRYEQYF
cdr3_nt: TGCAGCGTCGGACGGGGCCGGTACGAGCAGTACTTC

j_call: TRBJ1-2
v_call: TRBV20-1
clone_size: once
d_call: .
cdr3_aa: CSARESKEYGYTF
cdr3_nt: TGCAGTGCTAGAGAATCGAAGGAATATGGCTACACCTTC

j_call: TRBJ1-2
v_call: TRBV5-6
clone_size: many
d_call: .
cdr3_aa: CASNPSAGAYGYTF
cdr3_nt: TGTGCCAGCAATCCGTCGGCAGGGGCCTATGGCTACACCTTC

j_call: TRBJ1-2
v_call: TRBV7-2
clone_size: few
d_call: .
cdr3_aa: CASSSRSRGTDRGYTF
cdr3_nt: TGTGCCAGCAGCTCCCGATCAAGAGGGACGGATCGGGGCTACACCTTC

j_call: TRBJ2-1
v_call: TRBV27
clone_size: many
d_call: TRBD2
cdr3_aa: CASSLSGSGRNNEQFF
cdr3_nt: TGTGCCAGCAGTTTATCAGGTAGCGGGAGAAACAATGAGCAGTTCTTC

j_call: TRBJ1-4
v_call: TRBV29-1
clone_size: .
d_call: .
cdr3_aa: CIVAPSEGKLFF
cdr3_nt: TGCATCGTCGCTCCTTCAGAGGGAAAACTGTTTTTT

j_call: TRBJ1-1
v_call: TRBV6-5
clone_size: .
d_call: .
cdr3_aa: CASSYLANTEAFF
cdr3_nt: TGTGCCAGCAGTTACCTTGCGAACACTGAAGCTTTCTTT

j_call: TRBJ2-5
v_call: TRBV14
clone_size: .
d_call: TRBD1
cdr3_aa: CASSPEKDRVGETQYF
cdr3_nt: TGTGCCAGCAGCCCAGAAAAGGACAGGGTTGGAGAGACCCAGTACTTC

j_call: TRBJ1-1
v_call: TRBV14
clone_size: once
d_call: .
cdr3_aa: CASSQEGGMDTEAFF
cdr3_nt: TGTGCCAGCAGCCAAGAGGGGGGGATGGACACTGAAGCTTTCTTT

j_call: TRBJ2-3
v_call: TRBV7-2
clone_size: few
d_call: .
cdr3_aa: CASSRPGGDTQYF
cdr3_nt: TGTGCCAGCAGCCGCCCCGGGGGAGATACGCAGTATTTT

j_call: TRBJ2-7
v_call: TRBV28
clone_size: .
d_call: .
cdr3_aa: CASREGGETYEQYF
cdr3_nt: TGTGCCAGCAGAGAGGGGGGGGAAACCTACGAGCAGTACTTC

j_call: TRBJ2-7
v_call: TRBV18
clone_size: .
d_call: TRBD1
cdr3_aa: CASSPDRTGRYEQYF
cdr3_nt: TGTGCCAGCTCACCGGATCGGACAGGGAGATACGAGCAGTACTTC

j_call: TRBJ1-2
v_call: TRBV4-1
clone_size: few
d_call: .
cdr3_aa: CASSQDEYSTNYGYTF
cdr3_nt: TGCGCCAGCAGCCAAGATGAGTACAGCACTAACTATGGCTACACCTTC

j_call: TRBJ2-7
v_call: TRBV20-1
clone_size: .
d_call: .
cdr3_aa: CSGKLESYEQYF
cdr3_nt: TGCAGTGGAAAACTAGAGTCCTACGAGCAGTACTTC

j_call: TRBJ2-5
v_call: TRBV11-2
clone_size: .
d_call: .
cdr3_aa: CASSLIWEQQETQYF
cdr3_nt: TGTGCCAGCAGCTTAATCTGGGAACAGCAAGAGACCCAGTACTTC

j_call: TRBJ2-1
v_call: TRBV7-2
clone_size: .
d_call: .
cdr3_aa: CASSLALSGEQFF
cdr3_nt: TGTGCCAGCAGCTTAGCGCTTTCCGGTGAGCAGTTCTTC

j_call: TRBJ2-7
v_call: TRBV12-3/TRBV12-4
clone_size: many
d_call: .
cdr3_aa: CASSLHQGGANEQYF
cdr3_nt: TGTGCCAGCAGCCTCCACCAGGGAGGCGCGAACGAGCAGTACTTC

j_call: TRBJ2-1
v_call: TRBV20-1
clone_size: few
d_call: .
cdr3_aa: CSARDLVSSLLSDEQFF
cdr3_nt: TGCAGTGCTAGAGATTTGGTCAGCAGCCTGCTGTCGGATGAGCAGTTCTTC

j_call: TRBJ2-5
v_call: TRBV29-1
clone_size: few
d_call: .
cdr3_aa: CSAGNRVTQYF
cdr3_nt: TGCAGCGCGGGGAACAGGGTGACCCAGTACTTC

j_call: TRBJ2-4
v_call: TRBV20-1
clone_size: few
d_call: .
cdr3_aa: CSARDFRQGLYIQYF
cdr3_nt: TGCAGTGCTAGAGATTTTCGACAGGGACTTTACATTCAGTACTTC

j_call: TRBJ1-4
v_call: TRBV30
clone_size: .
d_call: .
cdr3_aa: CAWKDSGNEKLFF
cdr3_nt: TGTGCCTGGAAGGACAGCGGTAATGAAAAACTGTTTTTT

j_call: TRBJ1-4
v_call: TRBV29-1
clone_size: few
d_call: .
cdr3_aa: CSVQRPSNEKLFF
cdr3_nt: TGCAGCGTTCAGAGGCCATCAAATGAAAAACTGTTTTTT

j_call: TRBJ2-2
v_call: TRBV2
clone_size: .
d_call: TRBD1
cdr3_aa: CASRGAGQGKTGELFF
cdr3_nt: TGTGCCAGCAGGGGAGCGGGACAGGGTAAAACCGGGGAGCTGTTTTTT

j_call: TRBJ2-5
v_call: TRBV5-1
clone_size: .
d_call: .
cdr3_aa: CASSYYPDPGGAETQYF
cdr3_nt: TGCGCCAGCAGCTACTACCCGGACCCAGGGGGGGCAGAGACCCAGTACTTC

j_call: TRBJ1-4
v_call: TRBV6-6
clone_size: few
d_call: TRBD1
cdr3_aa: CASSPGQGRQLFF
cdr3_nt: TGTGCCAGCAGTCCTGGACAGGGCCGTCAACTGTTTTTT

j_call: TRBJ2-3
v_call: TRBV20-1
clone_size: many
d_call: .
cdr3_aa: CSARNPTGRGDTQYF
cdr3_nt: TGCAGTGCTAGAAACCCAACAGGTCGGGGGGATACGCAGTATTTT

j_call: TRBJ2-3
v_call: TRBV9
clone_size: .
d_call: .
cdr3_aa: CASSVLTDTDTQYF
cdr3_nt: TGTGCCAGCAGCGTATTGACAGACACAGATACGCAGTATTTT

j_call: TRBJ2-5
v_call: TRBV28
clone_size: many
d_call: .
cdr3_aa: CASRAGQLRVTQYF
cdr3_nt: TGTGCCAGCAGGGCGGGACAGTTAAGAGTGACCCAGTACTTC

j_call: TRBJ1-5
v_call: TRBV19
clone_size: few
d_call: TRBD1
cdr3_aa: CASAPTGDNQPQHF
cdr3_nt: TGTGCCAGTGCCCCGACAGGGGACAATCAGCCCCAGCATTTT

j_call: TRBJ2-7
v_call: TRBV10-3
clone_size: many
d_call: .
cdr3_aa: CAISERLSYEQYF
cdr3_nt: TGTGCCATCAGTGAACGACTCTCCTACGAGCAGTACTTC

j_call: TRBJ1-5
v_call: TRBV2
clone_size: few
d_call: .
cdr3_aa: CASRIEGAPQHF
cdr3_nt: TGTGCCAGCAGGATTGAAGGGGCTCCCCAGCATTTT

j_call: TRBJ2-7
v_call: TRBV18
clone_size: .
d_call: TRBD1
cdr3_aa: CASSPAGTGYEQYF
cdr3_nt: TGTGCCAGCTCTCCGGCCGGGACAGGGTACGAGCAGTACTTC

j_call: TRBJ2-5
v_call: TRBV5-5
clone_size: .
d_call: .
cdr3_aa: CASRSPEGQETQYF
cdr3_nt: TGTGCCAGCAGATCCCCGGAGGGACAAGAGACCCAGTACTTC

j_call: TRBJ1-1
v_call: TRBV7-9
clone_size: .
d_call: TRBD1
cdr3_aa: CASYRTGMNTEAFF
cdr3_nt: TGTGCCAGCTATCGGACAGGGATGAACACTGAAGCTTTCTTT

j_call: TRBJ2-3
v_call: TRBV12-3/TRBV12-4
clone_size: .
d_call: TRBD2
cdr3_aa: CASSLERDYPTDTQYF
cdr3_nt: TGTGCCAGCAGTTTAGAACGGGACTACCCCACAGATACGCAGTATTTT

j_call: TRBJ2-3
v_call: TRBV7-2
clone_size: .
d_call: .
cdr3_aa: CASSLDGQGPDTQYF
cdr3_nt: TGTGCCAGCAGCTTAGACGGGCAGGGCCCAGATACGCAGTATTTT

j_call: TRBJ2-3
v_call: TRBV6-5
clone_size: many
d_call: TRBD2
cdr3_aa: CASGTITDTQYF
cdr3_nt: TGTGCCAGCGGGACTATTACCGATACGCAGTATTTT

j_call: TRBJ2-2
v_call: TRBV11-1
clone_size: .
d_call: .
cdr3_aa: CASSSEEGLLTGELFF
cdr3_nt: TGTGCCAGCAGCTCCGAAGAGGGACTGCTCACCGGGGAGCTGTTTTTT

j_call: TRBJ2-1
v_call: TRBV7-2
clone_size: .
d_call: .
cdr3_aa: CASSPTIYPYEQFF
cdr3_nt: TGTGCCAGCAGCCCTACGATCTACCCCTACGAGCAGTTCTTC

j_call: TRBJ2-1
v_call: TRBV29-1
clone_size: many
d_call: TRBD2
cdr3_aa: CSVSGLAGNEQFF
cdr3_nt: TGCAGCGTTTCCGGACTAGCGGGGAATGAGCAGTTCTTC

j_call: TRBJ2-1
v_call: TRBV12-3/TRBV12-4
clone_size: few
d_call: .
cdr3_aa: CASSPRASTEQFF
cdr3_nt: TGTGCCAGCAGCCCCAGGGCCAGCACTGAGCAGTTCTTC

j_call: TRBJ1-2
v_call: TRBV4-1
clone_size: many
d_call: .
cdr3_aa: CASSLGTPANYGYTF
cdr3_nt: TGCGCCAGCAGCCTCGGGACACCAGCTAACTATGGCTACACCTTC

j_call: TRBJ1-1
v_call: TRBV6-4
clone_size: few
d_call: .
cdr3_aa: CASSETDNTEAFF
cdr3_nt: TGTGCCAGCAGTGAAACGGACAATACTGAAGCTTTCTTT

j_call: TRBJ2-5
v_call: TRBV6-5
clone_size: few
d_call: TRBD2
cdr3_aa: CASSDRLAALEAQYF
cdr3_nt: TGTGCCAGCAGTGATAGACTAGCAGCACTAGAGGCCCAGTACTTC

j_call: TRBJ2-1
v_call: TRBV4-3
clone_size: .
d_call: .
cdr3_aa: CASSQEILRTPDSYEQFF
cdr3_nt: TGCGCCAGCAGCCAAGAAATTCTAAGGACACCCGACTCCTACGAGCAGTTCTTC

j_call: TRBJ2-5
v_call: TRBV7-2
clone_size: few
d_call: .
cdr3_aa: CASRLGQLRDEQYF
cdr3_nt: TGTGCCAGCAGGCTTGGACAATTACGGGATGAGCAGTACTTC

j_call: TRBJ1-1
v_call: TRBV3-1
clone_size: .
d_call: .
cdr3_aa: CASSQDSAGLIEAFF
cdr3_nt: TGTGCCAGCAGCCAAGATTCGGCAGGCCTCATTGAAGCTTTCTTT

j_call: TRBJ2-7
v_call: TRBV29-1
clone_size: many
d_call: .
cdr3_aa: CSVVERMTYEQYF
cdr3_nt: TGCAGCGTTGTAGAGCGGATGACCTACGAGCAGTACTTC

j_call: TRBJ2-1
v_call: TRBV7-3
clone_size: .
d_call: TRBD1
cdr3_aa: CASRESGQVSYNEQFF
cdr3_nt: TGTGCCAGCAGGGAGTCGGGACAGGTCTCCTACAATGAGCAGTTCTTC

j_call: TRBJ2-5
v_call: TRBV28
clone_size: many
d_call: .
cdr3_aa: CATKLAGGGEETQYF
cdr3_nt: TGTGCCACCAAACTCGCGGGTGGCGGAGAAGAGACCCAGTACTTC

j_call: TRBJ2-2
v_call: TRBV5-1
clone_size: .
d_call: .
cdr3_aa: CASSLGQADTGELFF
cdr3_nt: TGCGCCAGCAGCTTGGGACAGGCGGACACCGGGGAGCTGTTTTTT

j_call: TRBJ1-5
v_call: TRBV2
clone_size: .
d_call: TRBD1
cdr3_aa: CASNGRNRGNQPQHF
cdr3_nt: TGTGCCAGCAATGGCCGTAACAGGGGGAATCAGCCCCAGCATTTT

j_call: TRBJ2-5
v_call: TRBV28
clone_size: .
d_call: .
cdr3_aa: CASSFPAGPETQYF
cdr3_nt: TGTGCCAGCAGTTTCCCCGCAGGGCCAGAGACCCAGTACTTC